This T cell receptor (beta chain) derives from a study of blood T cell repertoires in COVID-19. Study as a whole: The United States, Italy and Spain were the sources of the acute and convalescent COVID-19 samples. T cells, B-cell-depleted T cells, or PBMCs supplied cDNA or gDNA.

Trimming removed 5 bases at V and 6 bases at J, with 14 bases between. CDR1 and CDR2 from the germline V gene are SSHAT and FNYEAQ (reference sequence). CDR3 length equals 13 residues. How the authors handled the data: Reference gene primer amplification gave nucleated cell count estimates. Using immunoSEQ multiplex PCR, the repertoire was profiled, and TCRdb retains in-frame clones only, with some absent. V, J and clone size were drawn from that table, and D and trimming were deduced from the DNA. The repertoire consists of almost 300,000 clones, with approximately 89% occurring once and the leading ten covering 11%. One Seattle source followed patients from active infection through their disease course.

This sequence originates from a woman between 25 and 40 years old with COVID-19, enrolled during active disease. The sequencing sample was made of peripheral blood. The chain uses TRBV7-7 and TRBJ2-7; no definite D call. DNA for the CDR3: TGTGCCAGCAGCCCAGCCGTCACAGCCGAGCAGTACTTC. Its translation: CASSPAVTAEQYF.